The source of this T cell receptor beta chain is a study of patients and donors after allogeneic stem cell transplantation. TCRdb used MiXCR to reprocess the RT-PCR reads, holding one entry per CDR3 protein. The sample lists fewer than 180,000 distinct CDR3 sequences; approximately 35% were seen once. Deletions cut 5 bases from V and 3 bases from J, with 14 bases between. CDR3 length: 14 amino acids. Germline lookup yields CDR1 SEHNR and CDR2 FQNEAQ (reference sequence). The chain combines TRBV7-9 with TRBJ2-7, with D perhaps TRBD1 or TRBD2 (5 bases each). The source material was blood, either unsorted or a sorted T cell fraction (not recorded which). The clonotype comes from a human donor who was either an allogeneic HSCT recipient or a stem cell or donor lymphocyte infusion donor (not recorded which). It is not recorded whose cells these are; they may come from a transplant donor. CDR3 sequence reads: CASSGRDQIYEQYF. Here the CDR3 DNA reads TGTGCCAGCAGCGGACGGGACCAGATCTACGAGCAGTACTTC.